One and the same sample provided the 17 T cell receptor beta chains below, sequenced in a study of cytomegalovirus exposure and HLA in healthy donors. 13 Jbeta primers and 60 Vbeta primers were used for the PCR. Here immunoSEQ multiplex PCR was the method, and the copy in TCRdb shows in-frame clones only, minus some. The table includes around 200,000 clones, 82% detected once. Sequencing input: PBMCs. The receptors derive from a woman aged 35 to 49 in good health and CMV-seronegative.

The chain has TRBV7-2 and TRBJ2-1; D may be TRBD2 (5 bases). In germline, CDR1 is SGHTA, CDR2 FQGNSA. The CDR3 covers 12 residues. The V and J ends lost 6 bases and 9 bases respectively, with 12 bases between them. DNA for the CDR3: TGTGCCAGCAGACCTACTAGTCGTGAGCAGTTCTTC. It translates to CASRPTSREQFF. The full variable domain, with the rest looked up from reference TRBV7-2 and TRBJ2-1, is GAGVSQSPSNKVTEKGKDVELRCDPISGHTALYWYRQSLGQGLEFLIYFQGNSAPDKSGLPSDRFSAERTGGSVSTLTIQRTQQEDSAVYLCASRPTSREQFFGPGTRLTVL.

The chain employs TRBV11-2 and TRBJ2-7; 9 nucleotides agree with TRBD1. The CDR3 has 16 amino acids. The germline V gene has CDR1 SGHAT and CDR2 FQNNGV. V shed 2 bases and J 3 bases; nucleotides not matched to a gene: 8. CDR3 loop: CASSLSAGTGHYEQYF. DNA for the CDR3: TGTGCCAGCAGCTTATCCGCCGGGACAGGGCACTACGAGCAGTACTTC.

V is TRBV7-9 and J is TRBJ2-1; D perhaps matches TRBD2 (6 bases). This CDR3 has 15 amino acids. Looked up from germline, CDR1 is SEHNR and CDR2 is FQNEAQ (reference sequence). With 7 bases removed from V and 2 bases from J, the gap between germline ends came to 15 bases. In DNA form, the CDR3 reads TGTGCCAGCACCCGCGGGGTTTCTCCCTACAATGAGCAGTTCTTC. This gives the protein CASTRGVSPYNEQFF. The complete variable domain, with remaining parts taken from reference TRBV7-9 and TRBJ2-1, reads DTGVSQNPRHKITKRGQNVTFRCDPISEHNRLYWYRQTLGQGPEFLTYFQNEAQLEKSRLLSDRFSAERPKGSFSTLEIQRTEQGDSAMYLCASTRGVSPYNEQFFGPGTRLTVL.

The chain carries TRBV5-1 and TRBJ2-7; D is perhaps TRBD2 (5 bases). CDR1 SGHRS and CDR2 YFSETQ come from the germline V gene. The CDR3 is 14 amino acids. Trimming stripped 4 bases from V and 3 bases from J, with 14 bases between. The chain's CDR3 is CASSLLDGNYEQYF. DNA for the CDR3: TGCGCCAGCAGCCTCCTCGACGGGAACTACGAGCAGTACTTC.

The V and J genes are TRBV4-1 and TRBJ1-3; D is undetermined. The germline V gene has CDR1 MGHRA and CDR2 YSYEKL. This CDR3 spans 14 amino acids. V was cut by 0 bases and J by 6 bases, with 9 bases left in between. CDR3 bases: TGCGCCAGCAGCCAAGAACGAGGTCAAAACACCATATATTTT. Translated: CASSQERGQNTIYF.

CDR3 DNA sequence: TGTGCCAGCAGCCAGGGGTGGGGCACAGATACGCAGTATTTT. Protein sequence: CASSQGWGTDTQYF. This chain links TRBV9 with TRBJ2-3; tentative D call: TRBD1 (6 bases). The CDR3 has 14 amino acids. CDR1 is SGDLS, CDR2 YYNGEE, per germline. Trimming removed 4 bases at V and 1 base at J, with 10 bases between.

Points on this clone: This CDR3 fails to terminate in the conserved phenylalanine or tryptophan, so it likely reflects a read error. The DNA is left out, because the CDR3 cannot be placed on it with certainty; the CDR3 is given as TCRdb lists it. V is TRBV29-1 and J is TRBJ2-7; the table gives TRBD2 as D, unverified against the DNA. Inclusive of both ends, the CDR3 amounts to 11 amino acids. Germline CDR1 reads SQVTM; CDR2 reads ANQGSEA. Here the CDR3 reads CSLGLTDLVRL.

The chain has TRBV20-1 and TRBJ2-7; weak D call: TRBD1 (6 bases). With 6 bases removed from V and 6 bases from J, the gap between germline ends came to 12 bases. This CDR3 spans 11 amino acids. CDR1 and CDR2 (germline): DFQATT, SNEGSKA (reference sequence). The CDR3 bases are TGCAGTGCAGACAGACAGGCCGAGCAGTACTTC. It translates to CSADRQAEQYF.

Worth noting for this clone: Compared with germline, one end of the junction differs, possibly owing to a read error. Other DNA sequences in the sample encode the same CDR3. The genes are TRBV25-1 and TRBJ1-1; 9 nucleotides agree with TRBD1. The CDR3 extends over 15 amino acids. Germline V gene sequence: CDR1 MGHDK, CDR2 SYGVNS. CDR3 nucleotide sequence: TGTGCTAGCAGTGAGGGACAGGGAATGAACACTGAAGCTTTCTTT. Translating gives CASSEGQGMNTEAFF.

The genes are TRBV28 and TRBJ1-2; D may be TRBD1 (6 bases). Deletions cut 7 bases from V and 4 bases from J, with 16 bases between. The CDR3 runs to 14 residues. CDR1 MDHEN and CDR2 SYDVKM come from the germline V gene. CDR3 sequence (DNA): TGTGCCAGCAATTCACCGGGACAAGTCTATGGCTACACCTTC. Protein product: CASNSPGQVYGYTF.

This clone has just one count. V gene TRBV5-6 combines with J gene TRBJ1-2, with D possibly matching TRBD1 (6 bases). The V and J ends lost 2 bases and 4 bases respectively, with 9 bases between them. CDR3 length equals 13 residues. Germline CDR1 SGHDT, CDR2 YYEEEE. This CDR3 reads CASSFTGSYGYTF. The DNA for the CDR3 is TGTGCCAGCAGCTTCACAGGGAGCTATGGCTACACCTTC.

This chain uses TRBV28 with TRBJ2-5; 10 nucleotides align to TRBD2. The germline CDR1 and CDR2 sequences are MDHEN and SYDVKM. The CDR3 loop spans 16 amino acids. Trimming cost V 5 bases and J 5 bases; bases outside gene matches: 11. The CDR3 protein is CASSGEREGPRETQYF. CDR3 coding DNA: TGTGCCAGCAGTGGGGAGCGGGAGGGCCCTCGGGAGACCCAGTACTTC.

Here the CDR3 reads CASSQLPTFGAGGLRAKNIQYF. The CDR3 DNA sequence: TGCGCCAGCAGCCAACTACCGACATTCGGAGCGGGAGGGCTCCGTGCCAAAAACATTCAGTACTTC. This chain uses TRBV4-1 with TRBJ2-4; TRBD2 aligns across 10 bases. V gave up 2 bases and J gave up 1 base; unmatched junction bases: 20. The germline gives CDR1 MGHRA, CDR2 YSYEKL. CDR3 size: 22 residues.

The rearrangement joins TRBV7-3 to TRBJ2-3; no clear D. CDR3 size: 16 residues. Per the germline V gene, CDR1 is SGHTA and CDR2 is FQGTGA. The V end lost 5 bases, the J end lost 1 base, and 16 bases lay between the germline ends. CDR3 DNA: TGTGCCAGCAGCCCCGGAGCGTCGGTACGCACAGATACGCAGTATTTT. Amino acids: CASSPGASVRTDTQYF.

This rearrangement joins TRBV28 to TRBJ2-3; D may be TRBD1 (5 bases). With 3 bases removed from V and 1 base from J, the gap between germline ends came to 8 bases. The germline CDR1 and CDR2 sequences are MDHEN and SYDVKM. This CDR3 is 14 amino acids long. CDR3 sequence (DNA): TGTGCCAGCAGTTTCCAGGGCGGCACAGATACGCAGTATTTT. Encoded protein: CASSFQGGTDTQYF.

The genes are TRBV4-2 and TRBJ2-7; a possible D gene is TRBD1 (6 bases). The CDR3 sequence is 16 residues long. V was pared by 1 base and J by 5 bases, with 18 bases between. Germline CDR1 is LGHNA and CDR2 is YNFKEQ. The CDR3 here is CASSQAVGTGPHEQYF. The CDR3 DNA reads TGTGCCAGCAGCCAAGCAGTTGGAACAGGGCCCCACGAGCAGTACTTC.

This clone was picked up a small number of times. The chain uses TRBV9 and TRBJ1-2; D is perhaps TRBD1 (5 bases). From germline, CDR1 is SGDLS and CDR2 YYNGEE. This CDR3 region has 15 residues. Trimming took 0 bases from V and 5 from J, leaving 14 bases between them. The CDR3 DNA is TGTGCCAGCAGCGTAGACCCCGGACAACTATATGGCTACACCTTC. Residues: CASSVDPGQLYGYTF.